The rows below give T cell receptor beta chains drawn from one sample of a study of vaccination effects on CD4 cells after COVID-19. Assay used: immunoSEQ multiplex PCR; TCRdb lists only in-frame clones, some missing. This table has about 47,000 clones, just over 70% appearing once. Their antigens are not known. Here the sequenced sample was CD4+ T cells from PBMCs cultured without peptide, taken after COVID-19 vaccination. The source is a human donor who received a COVID-19 vaccine. Each CDR3 is given with its conserved first and last residue. The D gene is left open where the match is weak. Size is stated for part of the rows, as once, few or many counts, or as a class when the clone is expanded.

CDR3,DNA,V,size,D,J
CSAEEGLAGFREQYF,TGCAGCGCAGAGGAGGGACTAGCGGGATTTCGCGAGCAGTACTTC,TRBV29-1,NA,TRBD2,TRBJ2-7
CATSTQGAYGNTIYF,TGTGCCACCAGCACCCAGGGGGCTTATGGAAACACCATATATTTT,TRBV15,NA,TRBD1,TRBJ1-3
CASKRPTGTGENTEAFF,TGTGCCAGTAAACGCCCGACCGGGACAGGGGAGAACACTGAAGCTTTCTTT,TRBV19,NA,TRBD1,TRBJ1-1
CASSSRLAGFTDTQYF,TGTGCCAGCAGCTCAAGACTAGCGGGGTTCACAGATACGCAGTATTTT,TRBV11-2,few,TRBD2,TRBJ2-3
CASSSRTGRAGYTF,TGTGCCAGCAGTTCAAGGACAGGGCGCGCTGGCTACACCTTC,TRBV25-1,NA,TRBD1,TRBJ1-2
CASSLNGMNTEAFF,TGTGCCAGCAGTTTGAATGGAATGAACACTGAAGCTTTCTTT,TRBV27,NA,NA,TRBJ1-1
CASSQEGQGSQTQYF,TGTGCCAGCAGCCAAGAAGGGCAGGGTTCACAGACCCAGTACTTC,TRBV3-1/TRBV3-2,NA,NA,TRBJ2-5
CASSQPVTGSRTDTQYF,TGCGCCAGCAGCCAACCTGTAACTGGATCCCGCACAGATACGCAGTATTTT,TRBV4-1,NA,NA,TRBJ2-3
CASSPPVTRGPEKLFF,TGTGCCAGCTCACCACCCGTGACGAGGGGGCCTGAAAAACTGTTTTTT,TRBV18,NA,TRBD1,TRBJ1-4
CASSLGNYGYTF,TGTGCCAGCAGTCTGGGGAACTATGGCTACACCTTC,TRBV12-3/TRBV12-4,NA,NA,TRBJ1-2
CAWQSGGAQETQYF,TGTGCCTGGCAAAGCGGGGGAGCTCAAGAGACCCAGTACTTC,TRBV30,NA,TRBD2,TRBJ2-5
CASSSSEGGKVYF,TGTGCCAGTAGTTCCTCGGAAGGGGGCAAGGTCTACTTC,TRBV19,once,TRBD1,TRBJ2-5
CSVDFRDGYTF,TGCAGCGTTGATTTCCGGGATGGCTACACCTTC,TRBV29-1,NA,NA,TRBJ1-2
CASSLGRQGYGYTF,TGTGCCAGCAGCCTGGGACGACAGGGATACGGCTACACCTTC,TRBV7-8,NA,TRBD1,TRBJ1-2
CAISATSGDYEQYF,TGTGCCATCAGTGCGACTAGCGGGGACTACGAGCAGTACTTC,TRBV10-3,NA,TRBD2,TRBJ2-7
CASSQVEGYEQYF,TGTGCCAGCAGCCAAGTAGAGGGTTACGAGCAGTACTTC,TRBV3-1/TRBV3-2,NA,NA,TRBJ2-7
CASSGNRGRYIGETQYF,TGTGCCAGCAGCGGGAACAGGGGCCGCTACATAGGGGAGACCCAGTACTTC,TRBV25-1,few,TRBD1,TRBJ2-5
CASSVGQETQYF,TGTGCCAGCAGTGTAGGCCAAGAGACCCAGTACTTC,TRBV2,NA,NA,TRBJ2-5
CASSQDPTGFGNQPQHF,TGTGCCAGCAGCCAAGATCCGACAGGGTTTGGAAATCAGCCCCAGCATTTT,TRBV3-1/TRBV3-2,NA,TRBD1,TRBJ1-5
CASSSGLAGATYEQYF,TGTGCCAGCAGCTCGGGACTAGCGGGAGCCACCTACGAGCAGTACTTC,TRBV7-6,NA,TRBD2,TRBJ2-7
CASSLAGNNYGYTF,TGTGCCAGCAGCTTAGCCGGCAATAACTATGGCTACACCTTC,TRBV7-8,NA,NA,TRBJ1-2
CASTLGQLYEQYF,TGTGCCAGCACCCTCGGGCAGCTCTACGAGCAGTACTTC,TRBV2,NA,NA,TRBJ2-7
CASTGGINYGYTF,TGTGCCAGCACGGGGGGAATTAACTATGGCTACACCTTC,TRBV6-5,NA,NA,TRBJ1-2
CASIGNPNSPLHF,TGTGCCAGCATAGGGAACCCCAATTCACCCCTCCACTTT,TRBV2,once,NA,TRBJ1-6
CASSFLAGTHTDTQYF,TGTGCCAGCAGCTTCCTAGCGGGAACGCACACAGATACGCAGTATTTT,TRBV11-2,NA,TRBD2,TRBJ2-3
CASKGLAGGGETQYF,TGTGCCAGCAAAGGACTAGCGGGGGGGGGAGAGACCCAGTACTTC,TRBV27,NA,TRBD2,TRBJ2-5
CASGPAGGFTDTQYF,TGTGCCAGCGGACCTGCGGGAGGGTTCACAGATACGCAGTATTTT,TRBV11-2,NA,TRBD2,TRBJ2-3
CATSGGATDYEQYF,TGTGCCACCAGCGGGGGGGCGACGGACTACGAGCAGTACTTC,TRBV15,NA,NA,TRBJ2-7
CSVQYGQGPDTQYF,TGCAGCGTTCAATATGGACAGGGTCCTGATACGCAGTATTTT,TRBV29-1,NA,TRBD1,TRBJ2-3
CASGRLQGAEAFF,TGTGCCAGCGGACGTCTACAGGGCGCTGAAGCTTTCTTT,TRBV27,NA,NA,TRBJ1-1
CASSLTGGTTNEKLFF,TGTGCCAGCAGCCTTACAGGGGGCACAACTAATGAAAAACTGTTTTTT,TRBV7-9,few,TRBD1,TRBJ1-4
CASSNDGGGGGYTF,TGTGCCAGTTCAAATGACGGGGGCGGCGGTGGCTACACCTTC,TRBV19,NA,NA,TRBJ1-2